This T cell receptor (beta chain) was sequenced for a study of blood T cell repertoires in COVID-19. Whole-study context: Acute-phase and convalescent COVID-19 samples originated in the United States, Italy and Spain. The analysed material was cDNA or gDNA that came from T cells, B-cell-depleted T cells, or PBMCs.

Methods used by the authors: Estimation of nucleated cell counts relied on the amplification of reference gene primers. The repertoire was sequenced with immunoSEQ multiplex PCR; TCRdb's copy has only in-frame clones and lacks some. That table is the source of V, J and clone size, and D and trimming were worked out from the DNA. Among around 97,000 clones listed, about 87% were seen once. This sequence was found in a human donor in a cohort sampled during active or convalescent COVID-19. The sequenced material came from peripheral blood.

CDR3 loop: CASSYEAGGGEQYF. For the CDR3, the DNA is TGTGCCAGCAGTTATGAGGCAGGGGGTGGCGAGCAGTACTTC. The chain employs TRBV6-6 and TRBJ2-7; 7 positions match TRBD1. Germline CDR1 MNHNY, CDR2 SVGAGI (reference sequence). V gave up 3 bases and J gave up 6 bases; unmatched junction bases: 8. The length of the CDR3 is 14 residues.